The clone carrying this TCR beta chain was observed a few times. Trimming removed 0 bases from V and 2 bases from J, with 19 bases in between. The CDR3 loop spans 17 amino acids. Germline CDR1 reads SQVTM; CDR2 reads ANQGSEA. Generated by immunoSEQ multiplex PCR, the TCRdb table keeps only in-frame clones and is missing some. The sample yields over 450,000 clones, 75% to 85% seen once. This specimen comes from a study of shared T cell receptors in the human thymus. Separately, the same data were catalogued under a study of human thymus T cells. That work states: Finnish infants who were healthy and having corrective surgery for congenital heart defects made up the donors. Corrective cardiac surgery supplied the resected thymus tissue. Gene usage (both V and J) appeared biased in thymic and blood repertoires. Unrelated individuals had highly overlapping thymic repertoires, as reported in related research.

The clonotype was recovered from a boy in the first two years of life with a congenital heart defect. V is TRBV29-1 and J is TRBJ2-5; D not certain. Material for sequencing was thymocytes. The CDR3 spells CSVEDWWWPHPQETQYF. The CDR3 nucleotides are TGCAGCGTTGAAGATTGGTGGTGGCCGCATCCACAAGAGACCCAGTACTTC.